These T cell receptor beta chains were read from a single sample in a study of OX40 agonist ivuxolimab in advanced cancers. The assay was immunoSEQ multiplex PCR, and TCRdb's table has in-frame clones only and misses some. This sample has roughly 100,000 clones; 85% to 90% occur once, and the top ten carry around 1.5%. Sequencing used CD4+ or CD8+ T cells sorted from blood, obtained in a trial of the OX40 agonist ivuxolimab. These receptors came from an adult with an advanced solid tumor such as melanoma, head and neck, liver or kidney cancer. Both conserved end residues are part of each CDR3.

J | V | CDR3
TRBJ2-1 | TRBV6-6 | CASSTQGADEQFF
TRBJ2-1 | TRBV11-2 | CASSSPGGGLGYNEQFF
TRBJ2-3 | TRBV5-6 | CASRLLETSGGTDTQYF
TRBJ2-2 | TRBV4-3 | CASSPTLMGAGELFF
TRBJ2-2 | TRBV30 | CAWSVRRLAENTGELFF
TRBJ1-5 | TRBV27 | CASSDREGQPQHF
TRBJ2-6 | TRBV5-1 | CASSLGGPQSGANVLTF
TRBJ1-3 | TRBV19 | CASSISSGAGNTIYF
TRBJ1-4 | TRBV19 | CASSIQDRVKLFF
TRBJ2-2 | TRBV30 | CAWTGRTDTGELFF
TRBJ1-2 | TRBV11-2 | CASSRQGDRRDYGYTF
TRBJ2-7 | TRBV7-2 | CASSLTPGSYEQYF
TRBJ1-4 | TRBV27 | CASSLTQGGEKLFF
TRBJ2-2 | TRBV7-2 | CASSPAAGVTGELFF
TRBJ1-1 | TRBV7-9 | CASSLTGQDTEAFF
TRBJ1-4 | TRBV7-2 | CASSSTGFNEKLFF
TRBJ1-5 | TRBV27 | CASNASGGSKQPQHF
TRBJ2-5 | TRBV7-2 | CASSLSQGRQETQYF
TRBJ2-5 | TRBV7-3 | CASSPRGGKETQYF
TRBJ1-4 | TRBV6-5 | CATHGGGGGEKLFF
TRBJ2-5 | TRBV9 | CASSVGGDETQYF
TRBJ2-5 | TRBV7-3 | CASSLTGTGDSGDGETQYF
TRBJ1-3 | TRBV11-2 | CASSSFSGTGGNTIYF